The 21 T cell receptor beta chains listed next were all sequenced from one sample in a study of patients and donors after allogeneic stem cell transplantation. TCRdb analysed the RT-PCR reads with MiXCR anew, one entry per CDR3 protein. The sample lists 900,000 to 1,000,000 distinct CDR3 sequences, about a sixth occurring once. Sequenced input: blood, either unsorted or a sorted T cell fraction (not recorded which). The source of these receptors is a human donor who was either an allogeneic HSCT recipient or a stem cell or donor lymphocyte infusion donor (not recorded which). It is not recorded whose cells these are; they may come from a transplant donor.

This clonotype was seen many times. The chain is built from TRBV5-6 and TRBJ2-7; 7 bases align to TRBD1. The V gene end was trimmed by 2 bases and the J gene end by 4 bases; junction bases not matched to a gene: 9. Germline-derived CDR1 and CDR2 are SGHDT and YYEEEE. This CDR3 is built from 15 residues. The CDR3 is CASSFDPGTEYEQYF. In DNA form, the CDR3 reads TGTGCCAGCAGCTTCGACCCCGGGACAGAATACGAGCAGTACTTC.

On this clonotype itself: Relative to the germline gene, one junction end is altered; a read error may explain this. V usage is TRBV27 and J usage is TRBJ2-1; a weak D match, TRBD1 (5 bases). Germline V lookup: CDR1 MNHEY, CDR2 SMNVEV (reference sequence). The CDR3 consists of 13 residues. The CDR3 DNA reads TGTGCCAGCAGTTCGACAGTCTACAGTGAGCAGTTCTTC. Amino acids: CASSSTVYSEQFF.

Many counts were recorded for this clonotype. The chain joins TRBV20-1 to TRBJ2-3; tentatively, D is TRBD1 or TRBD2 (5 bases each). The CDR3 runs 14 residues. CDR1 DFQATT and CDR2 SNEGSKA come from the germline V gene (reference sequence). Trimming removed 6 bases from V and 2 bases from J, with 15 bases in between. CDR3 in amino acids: CSAAVRGFTDTQYF. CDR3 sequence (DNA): TGCAGTGCGGCGGTGAGGGGTTTCACAGATACGCAGTATTTT.

The CDR3 reads CSASLADPYGYTF. CDR3 nucleotides: TGCAGTGCTAGTCTGGCGGACCCCTATGGCTACACCTTC. The rearrangement links TRBV20-1 to TRBJ1-2; D is unclear. CDR1 and CDR2 from the germline V gene are DFQATT and SNEGSKA (reference sequence). The CDR3 runs 13 residues. V dropped 3 bases and J dropped 4 bases, with 12 bases sitting between them.

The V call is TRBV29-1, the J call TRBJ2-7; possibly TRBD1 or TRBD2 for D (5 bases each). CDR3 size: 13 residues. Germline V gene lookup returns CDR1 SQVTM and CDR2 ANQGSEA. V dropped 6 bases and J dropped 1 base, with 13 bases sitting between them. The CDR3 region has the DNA TGCAGCGTGGGGACGGGTAGTTCCTACGAGCAGTACTTC. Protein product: CSVGTGSSYEQYF.

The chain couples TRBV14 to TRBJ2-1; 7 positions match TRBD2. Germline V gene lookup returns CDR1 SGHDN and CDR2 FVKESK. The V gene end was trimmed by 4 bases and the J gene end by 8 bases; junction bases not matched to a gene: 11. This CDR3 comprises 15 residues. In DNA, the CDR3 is TGTGCCAGCAGCCCTTTAGCGGGTACCTGGGATGAGCAGTTCTTC. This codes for CASSPLAGTWDEQFF.

The CDR3 region has the DNA TGTGCCAGCAGCCAAGATCAACAGTTCCAAACCTCCTACGAGCAGTACTTC. This sequence encodes CASSQDQQFQTSYEQYF. The V call is TRBV3-1, the J call TRBJ2-7, with D hard to call. The V end was cut by 0 bases, the J end by 0 bases, with 15 bases between. The CDR3 totals 17 residues. Germline values: CDR1 LGHDT, CDR2 YNNKEL (reference sequence).

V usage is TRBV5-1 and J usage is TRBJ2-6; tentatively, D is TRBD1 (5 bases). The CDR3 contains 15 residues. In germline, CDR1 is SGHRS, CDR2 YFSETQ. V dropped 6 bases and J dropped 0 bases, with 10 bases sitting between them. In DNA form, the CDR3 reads TGCGCCAGCAACATAGGGGACTCTGGGGCCAACGTCCTGACTTTC. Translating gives CASNIGDSGANVLTF.

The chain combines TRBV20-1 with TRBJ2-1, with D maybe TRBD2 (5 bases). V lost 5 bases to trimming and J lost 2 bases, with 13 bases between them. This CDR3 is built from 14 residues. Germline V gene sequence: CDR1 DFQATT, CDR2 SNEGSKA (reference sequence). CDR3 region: CSAYSATAYNEQFF. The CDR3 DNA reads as TGCAGTGCTTATAGCGCCACGGCCTACAATGAGCAGTTCTTC.

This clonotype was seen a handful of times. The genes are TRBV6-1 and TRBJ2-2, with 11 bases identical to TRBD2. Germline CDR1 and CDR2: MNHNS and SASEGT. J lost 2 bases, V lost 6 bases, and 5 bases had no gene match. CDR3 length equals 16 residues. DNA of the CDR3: TGTGCCAGCAGCCAGGGGACTAGCGGTAACACCGGGGAGCTGTTTTTT. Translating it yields CASSQGTSGNTGELFF.

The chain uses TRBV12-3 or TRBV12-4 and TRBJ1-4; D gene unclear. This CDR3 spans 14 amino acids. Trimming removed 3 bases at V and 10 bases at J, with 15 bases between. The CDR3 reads CASSLSTPGGKLFF. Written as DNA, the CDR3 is TGTGCCAGCAGTTTGAGTACTCCGGGTGGAAAACTGTTTTTT.

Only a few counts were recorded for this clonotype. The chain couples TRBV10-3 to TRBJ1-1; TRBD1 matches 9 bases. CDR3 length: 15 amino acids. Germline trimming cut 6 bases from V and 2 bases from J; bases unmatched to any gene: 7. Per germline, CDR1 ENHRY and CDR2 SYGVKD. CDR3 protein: CAIRAGTGINTEAFF. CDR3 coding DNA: TGTGCCATCAGGGCCGGGACAGGGATTAACACTGAAGCTTTCTTT.

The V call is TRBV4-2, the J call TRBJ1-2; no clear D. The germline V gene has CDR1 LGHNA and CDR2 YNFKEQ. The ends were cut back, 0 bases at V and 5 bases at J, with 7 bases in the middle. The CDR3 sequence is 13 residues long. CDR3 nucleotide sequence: TGTGCCAGCAGCCAAGATACAGAGTATGGCTACACCTTC. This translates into CASSQDTEYGYTF.

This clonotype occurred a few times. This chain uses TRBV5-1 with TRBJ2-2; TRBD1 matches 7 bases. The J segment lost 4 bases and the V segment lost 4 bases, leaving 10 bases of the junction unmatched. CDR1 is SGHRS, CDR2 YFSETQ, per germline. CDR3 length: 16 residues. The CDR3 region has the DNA TGCGCCAGCAGCGAGGAGACACAGGGGCCCACCGGGGAGCTGTTTTTT. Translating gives CASSEETQGPTGELFF.

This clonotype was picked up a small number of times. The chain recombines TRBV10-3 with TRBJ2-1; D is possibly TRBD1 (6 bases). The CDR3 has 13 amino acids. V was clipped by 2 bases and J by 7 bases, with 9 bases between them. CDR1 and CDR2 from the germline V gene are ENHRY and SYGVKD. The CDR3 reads CAISELGANEQFF. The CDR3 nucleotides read TGTGCCATCAGTGAGCTGGGGGCTAATGAGCAGTTCTTC.

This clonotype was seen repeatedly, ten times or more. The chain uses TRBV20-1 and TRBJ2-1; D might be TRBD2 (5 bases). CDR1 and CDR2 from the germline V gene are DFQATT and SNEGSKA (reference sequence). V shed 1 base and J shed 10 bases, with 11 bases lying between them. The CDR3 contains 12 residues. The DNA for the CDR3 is TGCAGTGCTAGAGTCCTAGCCCACGAGCAGTTCTTC. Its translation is CSARVLAHEQFF.

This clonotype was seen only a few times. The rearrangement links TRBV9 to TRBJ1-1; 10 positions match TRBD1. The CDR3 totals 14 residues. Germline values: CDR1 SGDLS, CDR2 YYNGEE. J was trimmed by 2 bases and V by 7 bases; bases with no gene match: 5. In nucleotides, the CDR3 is TGTGCCAGCGGGACAGGGGATCCCAACACTGAAGCTTTCTTT. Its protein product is CASGTGDPNTEAFF.

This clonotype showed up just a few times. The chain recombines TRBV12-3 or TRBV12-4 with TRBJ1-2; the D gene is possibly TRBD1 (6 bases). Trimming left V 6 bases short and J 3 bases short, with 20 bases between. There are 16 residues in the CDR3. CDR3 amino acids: CASSPTLQGGDYGYTF. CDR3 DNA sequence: TGTGCCAGCAGCCCAACTCTACAGGGAGGGGACTATGGCTACACCTTC.

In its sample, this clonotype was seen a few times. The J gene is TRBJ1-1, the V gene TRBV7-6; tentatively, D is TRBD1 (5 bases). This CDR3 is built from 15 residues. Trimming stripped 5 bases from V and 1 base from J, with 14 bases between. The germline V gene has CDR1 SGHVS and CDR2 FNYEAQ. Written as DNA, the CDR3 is TGTGCCAGCAGCCCGTACCTGACAGAGAACACTGAAGCTTTCTTT. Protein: CASSPYLTENTEAFF. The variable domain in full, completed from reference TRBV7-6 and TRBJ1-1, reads GAGVSQSPRYKVTKRGQDVALRCDPISGHVSLYWYRQALGQGPEFLTYFNYEAQQDKSGLPNDRFSAERPEGSISTLTIQRTEQRDSAMYRCASSPYLTENTEAFFGQGTRLTVV.

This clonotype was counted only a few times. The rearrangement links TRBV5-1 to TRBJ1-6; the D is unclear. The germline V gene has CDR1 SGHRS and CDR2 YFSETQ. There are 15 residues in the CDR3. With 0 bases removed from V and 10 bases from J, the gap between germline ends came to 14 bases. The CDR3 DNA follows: TGCGCCAGCAGCTTGGCCTCGGGCAGACGGTCACCCCTCCACTTT. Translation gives CASSLASGRRSPLHF.

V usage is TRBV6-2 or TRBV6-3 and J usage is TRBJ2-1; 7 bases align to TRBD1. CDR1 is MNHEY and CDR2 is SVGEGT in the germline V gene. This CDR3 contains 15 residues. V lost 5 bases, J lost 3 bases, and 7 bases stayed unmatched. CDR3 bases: TGTGCCAGCAGTCGGCCGGGACAGATCTACAATGAGCAGTTCTTC. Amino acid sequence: CASSRPGQIYNEQFF.